This T cell receptor (beta chain) came from a study of CD8 T cells in Susac syndrome. CDR1 LNHDA and CDR2 SQIVND come from the germline V gene (reference sequence). V lost 9 bases to trimming and J lost 9 bases; unmatched junction nucleotides: 7. This CDR3 spans 15 amino acids. Random hexamers were used to reverse transcribe an amount of roughly 0.5 to 1 ug RNA. TCRdb re-called the immunoSEQ multiplex PCR reads through MiXCR, storing one row per CDR3 protein. The table lists some 170,000 distinct CDR3 sequences, about 93% of them singletons, with 0.099% in the top ten. The chain is built from TRBV19 and TRBJ2-2; TRBD2 matches 16 bases. The receptor comes from a human donor with Susac syndrome. What was sequenced was CD4+ T cells from PBMCs. This chain's CDR3 is CASTGLAGGGRELFF. The CDR3 DNA is TGTGCCAGCACGGGACTAGCGGGAGGGGGCCGGGAGCTGTTTTTT.